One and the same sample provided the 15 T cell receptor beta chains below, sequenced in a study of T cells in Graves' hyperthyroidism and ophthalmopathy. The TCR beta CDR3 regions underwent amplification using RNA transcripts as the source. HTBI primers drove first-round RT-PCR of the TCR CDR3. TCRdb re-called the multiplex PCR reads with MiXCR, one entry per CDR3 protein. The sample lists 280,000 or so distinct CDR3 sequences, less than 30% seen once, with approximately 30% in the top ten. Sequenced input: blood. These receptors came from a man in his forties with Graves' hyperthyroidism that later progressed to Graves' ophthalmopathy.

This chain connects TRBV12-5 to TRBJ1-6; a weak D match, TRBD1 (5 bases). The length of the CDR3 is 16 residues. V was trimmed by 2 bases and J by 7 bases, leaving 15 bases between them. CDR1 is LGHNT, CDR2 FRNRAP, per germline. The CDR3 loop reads CASGLFVGPYNSPLHF. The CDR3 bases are TGTGCTAGTGGTTTGTTTGTGGGACCGTACAATTCACCCCTCCACTTT.

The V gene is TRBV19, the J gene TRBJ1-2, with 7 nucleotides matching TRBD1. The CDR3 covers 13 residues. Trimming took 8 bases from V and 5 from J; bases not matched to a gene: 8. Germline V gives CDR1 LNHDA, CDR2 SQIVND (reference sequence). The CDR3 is CASAPGQLYGYTF. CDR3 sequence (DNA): TGTGCCAGTGCCCCGGGACAGCTTTATGGCTACACCTTC.

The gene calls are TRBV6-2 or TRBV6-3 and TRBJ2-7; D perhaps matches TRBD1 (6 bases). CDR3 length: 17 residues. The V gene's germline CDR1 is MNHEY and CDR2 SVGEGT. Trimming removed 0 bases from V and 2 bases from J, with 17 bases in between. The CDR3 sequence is CASSYSKDRPPAYEQYF. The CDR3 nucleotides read TGTGCCAGCAGTTACTCGAAAGACAGGCCTCCTGCCTACGAGCAGTACTTC.

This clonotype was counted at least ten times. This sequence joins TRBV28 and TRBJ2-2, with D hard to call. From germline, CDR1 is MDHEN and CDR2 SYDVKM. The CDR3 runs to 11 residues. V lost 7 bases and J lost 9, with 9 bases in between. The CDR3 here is CASTRARELFF. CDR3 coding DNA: TGTGCCAGCACCCGGGCACGGGAGCTGTTTTTT.

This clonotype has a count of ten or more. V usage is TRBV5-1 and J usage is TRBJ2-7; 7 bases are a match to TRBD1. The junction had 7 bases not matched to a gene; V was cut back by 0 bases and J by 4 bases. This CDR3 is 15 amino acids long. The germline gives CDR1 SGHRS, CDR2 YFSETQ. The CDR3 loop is CASSLEAGQAYEQYF. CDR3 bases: TGCGCCAGCAGCTTGGAAGCAGGACAGGCTTACGAGCAGTACTTC.

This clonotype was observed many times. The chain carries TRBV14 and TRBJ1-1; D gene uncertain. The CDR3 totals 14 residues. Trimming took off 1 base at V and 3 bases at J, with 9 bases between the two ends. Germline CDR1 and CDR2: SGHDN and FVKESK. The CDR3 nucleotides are TGTGCCAGCAGCCAAGGGGCCTCCTACACTGAAGCTTTCTTT. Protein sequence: CASSQGASYTEAFF.

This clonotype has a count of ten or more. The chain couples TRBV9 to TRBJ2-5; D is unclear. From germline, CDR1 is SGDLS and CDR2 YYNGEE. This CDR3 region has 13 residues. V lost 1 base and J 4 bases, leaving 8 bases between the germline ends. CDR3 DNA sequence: TGTGCCAGCAGCGTAAAACCCGGAGAGACCCAGTACTTC. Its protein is CASSVKPGETQYF.

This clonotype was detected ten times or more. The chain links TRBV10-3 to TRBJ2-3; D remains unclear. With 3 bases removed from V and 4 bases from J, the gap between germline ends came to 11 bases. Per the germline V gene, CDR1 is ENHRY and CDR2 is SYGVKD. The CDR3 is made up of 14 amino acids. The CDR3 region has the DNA TGTGCCATCAGTGATAGGAGAGAGGCAGATACGCAGTATTTT. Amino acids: CAISDRREADTQYF.

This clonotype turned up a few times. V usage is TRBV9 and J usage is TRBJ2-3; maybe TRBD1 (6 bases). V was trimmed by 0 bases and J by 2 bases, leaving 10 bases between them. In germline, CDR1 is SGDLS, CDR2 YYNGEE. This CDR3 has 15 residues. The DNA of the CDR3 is TGTGCCAGCAGCGTAGAGGGACACCCCACAGATACGCAGTATTTT. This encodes CASSVEGHPTDTQYF.

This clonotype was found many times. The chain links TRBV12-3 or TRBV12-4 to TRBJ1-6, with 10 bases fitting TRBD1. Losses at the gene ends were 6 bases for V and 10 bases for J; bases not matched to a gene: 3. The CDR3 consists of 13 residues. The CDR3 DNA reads TGTGCCAGCAGGGGACAGGGGCGCTCACCCCTCCACTTT. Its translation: CASRGQGRSPLHF.

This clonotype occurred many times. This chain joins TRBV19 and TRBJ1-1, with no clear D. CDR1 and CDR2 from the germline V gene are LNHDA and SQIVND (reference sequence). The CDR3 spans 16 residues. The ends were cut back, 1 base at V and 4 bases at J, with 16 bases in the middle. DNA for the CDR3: TGTGCCAGTAGTATAGTAACGGCCCTTGGGAGCACTGAAGCTTTCTTT. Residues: CASSIVTALGSTEAFF.

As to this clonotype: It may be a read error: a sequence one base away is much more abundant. The CDR3 DNA reads TGTACCGTCAGGGGTCCGACCAACACTGAAGCTTTCTTT. It yields the protein CTVRGPTNTEAFF. The chain carries TRBV24-1 and TRBJ1-1; perhaps TRBD1 as D (6 bases). Germline V gives CDR1 KGHDR, CDR2 SFDVKD. The CDR3 has 13 amino acids.

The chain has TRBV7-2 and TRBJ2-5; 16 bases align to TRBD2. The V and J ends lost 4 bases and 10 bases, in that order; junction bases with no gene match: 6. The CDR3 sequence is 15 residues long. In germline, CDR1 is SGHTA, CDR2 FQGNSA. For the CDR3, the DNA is TGTGCCAGCAGCTCGGGACTAGCGGGAGGGGTCGGCCAGTACTTC. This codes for CASSSGLAGGVGQYF.

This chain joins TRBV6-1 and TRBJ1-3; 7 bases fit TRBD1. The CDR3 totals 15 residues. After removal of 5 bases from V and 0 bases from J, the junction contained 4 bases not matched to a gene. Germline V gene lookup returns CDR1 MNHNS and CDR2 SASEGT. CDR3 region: CASSTAGGSGNTIYF. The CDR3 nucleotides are TGTGCCAGCAGTACCGCAGGGGGCTCTGGAAACACCATATATTTT.

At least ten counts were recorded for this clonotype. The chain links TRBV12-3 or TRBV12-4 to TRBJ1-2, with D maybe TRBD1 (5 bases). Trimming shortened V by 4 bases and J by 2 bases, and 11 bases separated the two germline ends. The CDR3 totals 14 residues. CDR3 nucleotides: TGTGCCAGCAGTTCAGCAGGGATAAACTATGGCTACACCTTC. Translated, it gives CASSSAGINYGYTF.